This T cell receptor beta chain was retrieved from a study of response to subunit inactivated influenza vaccine. TCRdb independently ran MiXCR on the RT-PCR reads; one entry per CDR3 protein. This sample yields 500,000 or so distinct CDR3 sequences, of which 15% to 20% are seen a single time; roughly 3% belongs to the top ten. Germline values: CDR1 LGHNA, CDR2 YNFKEQ. The germline V and J ends were trimmed by 4 bases and 4 bases, with 22 bases remaining between them. CDR3 length: 17 residues. The sample here was CD4+ T cells sorted from PBMCs, taken about 24 months after vaccination. V and J are TRBV4-2 and TRBJ1-2; the D gene is possibly TRBD1 (6 bases). The clonotype originates from a man in his fifties or sixties who received an inactivated influenza vaccine. The CDR3 reads CASSRGGQAGSSYGYTF. The CDR3 nucleotides read TGTGCCAGCAGCCGAGGGGGGCAGGCGGGATCCTCCTATGGCTACACCTTC.